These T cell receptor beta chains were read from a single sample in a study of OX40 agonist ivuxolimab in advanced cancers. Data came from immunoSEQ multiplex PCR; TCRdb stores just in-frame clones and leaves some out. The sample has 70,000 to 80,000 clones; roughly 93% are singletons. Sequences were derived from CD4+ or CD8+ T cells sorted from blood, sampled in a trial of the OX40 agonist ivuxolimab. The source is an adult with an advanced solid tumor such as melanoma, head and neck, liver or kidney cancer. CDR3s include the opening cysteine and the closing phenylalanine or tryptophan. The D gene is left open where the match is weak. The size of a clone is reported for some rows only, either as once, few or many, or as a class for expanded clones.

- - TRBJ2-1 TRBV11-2 CASSPWGFPPDNEQFF TGTGCCAGCAGCCCCTGGGGGTTCCCTCCCGACAATGAGCAGTTCTTC
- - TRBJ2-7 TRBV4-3 CASSQRGSVVQYF TGCGCCAGCAGCCAAAGAGGGTCGGTGGTGCAGTACTTC
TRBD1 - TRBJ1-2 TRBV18 CASSPDRTGNYGYTF TGTGCCAGCTCACCCGACAGGACAGGGAACTATGGCTACACCTTC
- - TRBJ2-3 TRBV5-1 CASSPTADPSTDTQYF TGCGCCAGCAGCCCGACAGCGGATCCTAGCACAGATACGCAGTATTTT
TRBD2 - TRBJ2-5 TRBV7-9 CASSSPGLAAGMETQYF TGTGCCAGCAGCTCCCCCGGACTAGCGGCTGGGATGGAGACCCAGTACTTC
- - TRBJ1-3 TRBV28 CASSLYRGNGNTIYF TGTGCCAGCAGTTTATATCGGGGGAATGGAAACACCATATATTTT
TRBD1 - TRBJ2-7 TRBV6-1 CASSEEVGTGAYEQYF TGTGCCAGCAGTGAAGAAGTTGGGACAGGGGCCTACGAGCAGTACTTC
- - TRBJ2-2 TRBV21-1 CASSKVITIFYIGELFF TGTGCCAGCAGCAAAGTGATTACCATATTCTACATCGGGGAGCTGTTTTTT
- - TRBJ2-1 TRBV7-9 CASSPYNEQFF TGTGCCAGCAGCCCCTACAATGAGCAGTTCTTC
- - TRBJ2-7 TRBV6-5 CASSIDRDYEQYF TGTGCCAGCAGCATCGACAGAGACTACGAGCAGTACTTC
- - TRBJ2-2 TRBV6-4 CASSDGGELFF TGTGCCAGCAGTGACGGGGGGGAGCTGTTTTTT
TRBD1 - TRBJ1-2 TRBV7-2 CASSPPGQNYGYTF TGTGCCAGCAGCCCCCCGGGACAGAACTATGGCTACACCTTC
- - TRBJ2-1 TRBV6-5 CASSWGISGNEQFF TGTGCCAGCAGTTGGGGGATATCGGGTAACGAGCAGTTCTTC
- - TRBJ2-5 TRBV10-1 CASSESVPGETQYF TGCGCCAGCAGTGAGTCCGTCCCGGGGGAGACCCAGTACTTC
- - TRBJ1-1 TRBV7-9 CASRHDIGTEAFF TGTGCCAGCAGACATGACATAGGCACTGAAGCTTTCTTT
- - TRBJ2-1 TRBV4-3 CASSRDLGTYNEQFF TGCGCCAGCAGCCGGGACCTAGGGACCTACAATGAGCAGTTCTTC
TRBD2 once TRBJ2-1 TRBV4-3 CASSHEGLEVFF TGCGCCAGCAGCCATGAGGGACTAGAGGTGTTCTTC
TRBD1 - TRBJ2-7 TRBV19 CASSVQLRQGRGEQYF TGTGCCAGTAGTGTCCAGCTCCGACAGGGAAGGGGCGAGCAGTACTTC
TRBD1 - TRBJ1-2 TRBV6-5 CASSPWTGEIYGYTF TGTGCCAGCAGTCCGTGGACAGGGGAGATCTATGGCTACACCTTC
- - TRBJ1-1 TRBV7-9 CASTRTVISGTEAFF TGTGCCAGCACCCGAACCGTCATTTCTGGGACTGAAGCTTTCTTT
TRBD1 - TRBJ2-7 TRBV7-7 CASSPGTGQAYEQYF TGTGCCAGCAGCCCCGGGACAGGCCAAGCCTACGAGCAGTACTTC
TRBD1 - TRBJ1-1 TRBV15 CATSSTGGAMNTEAFF TGTGCCACCAGCAGTACAGGGGGCGCCATGAACACTGAAGCTTTCTTT
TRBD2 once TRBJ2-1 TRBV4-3 CASSQDVAGTSYNEQFF TGCGCCAGCAGCCAAGATGTAGCGGGGACCTCCTACAATGAGCAGTTCTTC
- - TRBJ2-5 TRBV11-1 CASSITTRQETQYF TGTGCCAGCAGCATCACGACAAGGCAAGAGACCCAGTACTTC
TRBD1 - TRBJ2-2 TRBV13 CASREWDRVPGELFF TGTGCCAGCAGAGAATGGGACAGGGTTCCCGGGGAGCTGTTTTTT
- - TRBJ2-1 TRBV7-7 CASSLTASGTYNEQFF TGTGCCAGCAGCCTAACGGCGTCCGGCACCTACAATGAGCAGTTCTTC
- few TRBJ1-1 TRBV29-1 CSVAVNTEAFF TGCAGCGTTGCCGTGAACACTGAAGCTTTCTTT
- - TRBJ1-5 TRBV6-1 CASIPGQQLNQPQHF TGTGCCAGCATACCCGGACAACAGCTCAATCAGCCCCAGCATTTT
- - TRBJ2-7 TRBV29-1 CSVEEHGSYEQYF TGCAGCGTTGAAGAGCACGGCTCCTACGAGCAGTACTTC
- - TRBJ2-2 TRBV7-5 CARSLAGSAGELFF TGTGCCAGAAGCTTAGCAGGTTCCGCCGGGGAGCTGTTTTTT
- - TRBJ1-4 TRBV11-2 CASSLEAERNEKLFF TGTGCCAGCAGCTTAGAAGCAGAGAGGAATGAAAAACTGTTTTTT
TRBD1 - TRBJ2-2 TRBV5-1 CASRWGTDYSGELFF TGCGCCAGCAGGTGGGGGACAGATTACTCCGGGGAGCTGTTTTTT
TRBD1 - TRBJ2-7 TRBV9 CASSSFGQGTNEQYF TGTGCCAGCAGTTCGTTTGGACAGGGGACGAACGAGCAGTACTTC
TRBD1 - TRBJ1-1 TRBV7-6 CASSLAGTGNTEAFF TGTGCCAGCAGCCTGGCCGGGACAGGGAACACTGAAGCTTTCTTT
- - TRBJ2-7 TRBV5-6 CASSLFGLGTRTYEQYF TGTGCCAGCAGCTTGTTTGGTCTGGGGACCAGAACCTACGAGCAGTACTTC
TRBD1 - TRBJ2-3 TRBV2 CASSRDSVPLDQSTDTQYF TGTGCCAGCAGCCGGGACAGTGTCCCTCTCGACCAAAGCACAGATACGCAGTATTTT
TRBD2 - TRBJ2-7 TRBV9 CASSPREFHEQYF TGTGCCAGCAGCCCGCGGGAGTTCCACGAGCAGTACTTC
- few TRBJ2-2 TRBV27 CASLPNGQSSGELFF TGTGCCAGCCTGCCGAACGGACAGTCGTCCGGGGAGCTGTTTTTT
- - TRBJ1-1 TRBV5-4 CASSFGTPEAFF TGTGCCAGCAGCTTCGGGACGCCTGAAGCTTTCTTT
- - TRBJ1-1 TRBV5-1 CASHSVPRTEWTHTEAFF TGCGCCAGCCACTCCGTCCCCCGGACAGAGTGGACCCACACTGAAGCTTTCTTT
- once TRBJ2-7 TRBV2 CARKGPGLGEQYF TGTGCCAGGAAGGGTCCCGGTTTGGGAGAGCAGTACTTC
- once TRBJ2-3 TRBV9 CASSVEGSDLDTQYF TGTGCCAGCAGCGTAGAGGGGAGCGATTTGGATACGCAGTATTTT
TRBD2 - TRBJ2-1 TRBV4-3 CASSQDPTSGGTNEQFF TGCGCCAGCAGCCAAGACCCAACTAGCGGGGGGACAAATGAGCAGTTCTTC
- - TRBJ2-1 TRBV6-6 CASSGDISSYNEQFF TGTGCCAGCAGCGGTGACATAAGCTCCTACAATGAGCAGTTCTTC
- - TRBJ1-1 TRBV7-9 CASSLEGWTEAFF TGTGCCAGCAGCTTAGAGGGTTGGACTGAAGCTTTCTTT
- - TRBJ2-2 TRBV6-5 CATGQNTEELFF TGTGCCACCGGACAAAACACCGAGGAGCTGTTTTTT